This T cell receptor beta chain was recovered during a study of early T cells in non-severe SARS-CoV-2 infection. Study summary: Sequencing targeted bulk RNA from unsorted whole blood, leaving chains unpaired.

The study's findings and limits: Clonotype matching in VDJdb favored anti-spike CD8 responses and did not capture private and CD4 specificities.

Individual cDNA molecules carried attached unique molecular identifiers. TCRdb itself ran the 5' RACE reads through MiXCR, one entry per CDR3 protein. The sample lists some 96,000 distinct CDR3 sequences; approximately 9.9% were seen once. This clonotype was counted ten times or more. The antigen is not known. One end of the junction is discordant with germline, which a read error may explain. This CDR3 has 13 residues. Germline CDR1 SGHTA, CDR2 FQGTGA. This chain uses TRBV7-3 with TRBJ1-1; no clear D gene. The sequences come from whole blood, collected at baseline. The TCR originated in an adult who was a healthcare worker with PCR-confirmed SARS-CoV-2 infection or an uninfected control (not recorded which). In DNA form, the CDR3 reads TGCGCCAGCAGCTTGACCGGGAACACTGAAGCTTTCTTT. As protein: CASSLTGNTEAFF.